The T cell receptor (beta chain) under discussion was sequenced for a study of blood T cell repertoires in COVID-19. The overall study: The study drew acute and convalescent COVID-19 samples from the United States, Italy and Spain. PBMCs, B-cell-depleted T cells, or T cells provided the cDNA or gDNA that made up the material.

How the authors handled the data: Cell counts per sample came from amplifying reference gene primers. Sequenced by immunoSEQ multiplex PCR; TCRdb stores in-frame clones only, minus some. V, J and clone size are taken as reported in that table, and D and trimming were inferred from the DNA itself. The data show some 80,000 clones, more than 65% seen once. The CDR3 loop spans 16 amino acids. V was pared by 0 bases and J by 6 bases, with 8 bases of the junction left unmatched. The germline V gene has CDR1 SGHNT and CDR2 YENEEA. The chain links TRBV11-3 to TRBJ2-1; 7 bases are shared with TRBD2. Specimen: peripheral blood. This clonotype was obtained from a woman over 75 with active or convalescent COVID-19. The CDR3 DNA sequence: TGTGCCAGCAGCTTAGATCTCGCGGGGGATGTCAATGAGCAGTTCTTC. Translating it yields CASSLDLAGDVNEQFF.